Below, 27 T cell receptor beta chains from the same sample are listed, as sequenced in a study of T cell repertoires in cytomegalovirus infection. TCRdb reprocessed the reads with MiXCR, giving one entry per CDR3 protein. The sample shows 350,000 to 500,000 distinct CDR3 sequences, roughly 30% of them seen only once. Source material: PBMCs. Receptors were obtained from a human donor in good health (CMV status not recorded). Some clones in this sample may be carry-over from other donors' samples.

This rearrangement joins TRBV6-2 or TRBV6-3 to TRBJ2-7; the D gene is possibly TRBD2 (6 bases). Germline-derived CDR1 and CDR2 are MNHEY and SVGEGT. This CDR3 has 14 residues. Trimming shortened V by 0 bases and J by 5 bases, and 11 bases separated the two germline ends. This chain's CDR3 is CASSYSAGSHEQYF. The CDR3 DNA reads TGTGCCAGCAGTTACTCGGCGGGATCCCACGAGCAGTACTTC.

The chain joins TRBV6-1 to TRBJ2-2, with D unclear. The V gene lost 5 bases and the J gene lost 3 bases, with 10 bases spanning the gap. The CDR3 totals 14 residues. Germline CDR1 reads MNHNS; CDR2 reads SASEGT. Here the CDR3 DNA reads TGTGCCAGCAGTACCCGGACGGACACCGGGGAGCTGTTTTTT. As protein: CASSTRTDTGELFF.

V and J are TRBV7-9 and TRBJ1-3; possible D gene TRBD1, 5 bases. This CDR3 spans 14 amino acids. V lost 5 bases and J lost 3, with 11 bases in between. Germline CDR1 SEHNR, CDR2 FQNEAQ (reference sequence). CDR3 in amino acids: CASSADTFGNTIYF. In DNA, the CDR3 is TGTGCCAGCAGCGCGGACACGTTTGGAAACACCATATATTTT. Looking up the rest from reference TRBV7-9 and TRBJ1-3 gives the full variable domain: DTGVSQNPRHKITKRGQNVTFRCDPISEHNRLYWYRQTLGQGPEFLTYFQNEAQLEKSRLLSDRFSAERPKGSFSTLEIQRTEQGDSAMYLCASSADTFGNTIYFGEGSWLTVV.

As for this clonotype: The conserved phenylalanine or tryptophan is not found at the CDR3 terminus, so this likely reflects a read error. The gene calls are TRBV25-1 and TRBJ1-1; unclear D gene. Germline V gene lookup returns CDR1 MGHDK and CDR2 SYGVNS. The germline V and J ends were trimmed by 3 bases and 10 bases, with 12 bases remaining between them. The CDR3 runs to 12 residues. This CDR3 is CASSDPPGRAFC. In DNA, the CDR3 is TGTGCCAGCAGTGACCCTCCCGGCCGAGCTTTCTGT.

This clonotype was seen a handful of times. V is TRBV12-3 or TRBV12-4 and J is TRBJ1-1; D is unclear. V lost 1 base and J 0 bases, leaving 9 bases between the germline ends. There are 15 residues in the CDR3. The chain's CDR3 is CASSLGGVLNTEAFF. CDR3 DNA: TGTGCCAGCAGTTTAGGTGGGGTCTTGAACACTGAAGCTTTCTTT.

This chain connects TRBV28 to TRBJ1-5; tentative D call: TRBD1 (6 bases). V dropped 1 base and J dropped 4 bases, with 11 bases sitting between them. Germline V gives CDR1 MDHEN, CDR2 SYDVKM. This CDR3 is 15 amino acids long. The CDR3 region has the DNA TGTGCCAGCAGTTTATCTTTAACAGGGAATCAGCCCCAGCATTTT. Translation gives CASSLSLTGNQPQHF.

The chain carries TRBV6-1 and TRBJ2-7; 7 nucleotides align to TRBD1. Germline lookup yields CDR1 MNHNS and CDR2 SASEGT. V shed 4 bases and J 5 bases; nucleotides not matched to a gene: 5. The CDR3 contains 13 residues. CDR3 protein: CASSGVRGNEQYF. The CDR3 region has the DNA TGTGCCAGCAGTGGTGTCAGGGGGAACGAGCAGTACTTC.

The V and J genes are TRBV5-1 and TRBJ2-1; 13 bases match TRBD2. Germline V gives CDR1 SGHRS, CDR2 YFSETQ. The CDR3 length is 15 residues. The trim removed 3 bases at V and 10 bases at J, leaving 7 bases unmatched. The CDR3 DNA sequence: TGCGCCAGCAGCTACACTAGCGGGGGGGGCGGGGAGCAGTTCTTC. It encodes CASSYTSGGGGEQFF.

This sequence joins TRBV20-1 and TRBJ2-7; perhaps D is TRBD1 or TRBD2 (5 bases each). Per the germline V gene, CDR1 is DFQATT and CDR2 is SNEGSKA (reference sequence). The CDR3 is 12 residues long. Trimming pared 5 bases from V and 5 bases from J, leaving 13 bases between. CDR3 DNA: TGCAGTGCTGCCGGGACCTTTAACGAGCAGTACTTC. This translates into CSAAGTFNEQYF.

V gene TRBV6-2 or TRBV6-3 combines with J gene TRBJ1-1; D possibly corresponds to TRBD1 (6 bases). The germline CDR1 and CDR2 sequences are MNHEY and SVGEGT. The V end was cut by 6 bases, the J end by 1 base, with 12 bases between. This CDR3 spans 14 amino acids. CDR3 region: CASSPARGNTEAFF. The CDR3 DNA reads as TGTGCCAGCAGCCCCGCCAGGGGGAACACTGAAGCTTTCTTT.

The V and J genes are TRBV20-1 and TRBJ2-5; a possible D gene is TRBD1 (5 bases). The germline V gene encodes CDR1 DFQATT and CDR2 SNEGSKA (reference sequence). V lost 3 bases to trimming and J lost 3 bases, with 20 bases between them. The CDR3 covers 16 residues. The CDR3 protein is CSASHQGRLGKETQYF. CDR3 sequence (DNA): TGCAGTGCTAGTCACCAGGGCCGGCTGGGGAAAGAGACCCAGTACTTC.

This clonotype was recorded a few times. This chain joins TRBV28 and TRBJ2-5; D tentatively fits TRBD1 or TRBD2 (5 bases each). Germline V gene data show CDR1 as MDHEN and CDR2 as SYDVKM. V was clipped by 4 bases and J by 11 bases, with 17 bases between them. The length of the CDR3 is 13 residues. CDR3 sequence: CASSSQTGTPQYF. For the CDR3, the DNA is TGTGCCAGCAGTTCTCAAACCGGGACCCCACAGTACTTC.

In DNA, the CDR3 is TGTGCCAGCAGCTTCAAGGGGCTAGCGTCCTACAATGAGCAGTTCTTC. Encoded protein: CASSFKGLASYNEQFF. V is TRBV12-3 or TRBV12-4 and J is TRBJ2-1, with a possible D match to TRBD2 (6 bases). V lost 6 bases, J lost 1 base, and 16 bases lay in between. This CDR3 region has 16 residues.

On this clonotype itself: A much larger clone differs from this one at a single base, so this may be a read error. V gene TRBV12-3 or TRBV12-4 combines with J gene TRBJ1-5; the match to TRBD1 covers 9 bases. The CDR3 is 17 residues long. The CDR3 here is CASSRLTGGGSNQPKHF. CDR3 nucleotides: TGTGCCAGCAGCCGGCTGACAGGGGGAGGAAGCAATCAGCCCAAGCATTTT.

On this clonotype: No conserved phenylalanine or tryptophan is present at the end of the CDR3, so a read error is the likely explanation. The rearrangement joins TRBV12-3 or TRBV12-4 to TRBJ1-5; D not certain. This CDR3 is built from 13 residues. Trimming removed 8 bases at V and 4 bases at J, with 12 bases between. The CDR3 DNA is TGTGCCAGCCGGTCTGGGGAGAATCAGCCCCAGCATTGT. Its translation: CASRSGENQPQHC.

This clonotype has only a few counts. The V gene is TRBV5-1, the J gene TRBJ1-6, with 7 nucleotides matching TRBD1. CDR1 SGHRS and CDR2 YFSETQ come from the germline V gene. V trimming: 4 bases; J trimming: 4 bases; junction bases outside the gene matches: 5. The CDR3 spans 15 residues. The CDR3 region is CASSGDSGYNSPLHF. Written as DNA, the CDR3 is TGCGCCAGCAGCGGGGACAGTGGGTATAATTCACCCCTCCACTTT.

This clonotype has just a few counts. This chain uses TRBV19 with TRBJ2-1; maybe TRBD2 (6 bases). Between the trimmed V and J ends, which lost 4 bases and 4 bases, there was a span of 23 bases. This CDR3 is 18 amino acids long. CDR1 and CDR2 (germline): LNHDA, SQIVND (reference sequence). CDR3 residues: CASSSFGSGLLAYNEQFF. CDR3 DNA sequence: TGTGCCAGTAGTAGCTTTGGATCGGGACTTTTGGCGTACAATGAGCAGTTCTTC.

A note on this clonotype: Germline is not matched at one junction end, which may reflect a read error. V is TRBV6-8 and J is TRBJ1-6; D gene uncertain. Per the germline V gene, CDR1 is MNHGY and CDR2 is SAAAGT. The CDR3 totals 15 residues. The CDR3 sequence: CASRYSPTQGSPLHF. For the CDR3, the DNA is TGTGCCAGCAGGTACTCACCAACCCAAGGTTCACCCCTCCACTTT.

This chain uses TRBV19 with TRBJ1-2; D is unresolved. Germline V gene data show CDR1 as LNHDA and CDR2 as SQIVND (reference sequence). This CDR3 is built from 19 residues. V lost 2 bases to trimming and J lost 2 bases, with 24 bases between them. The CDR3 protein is CASSIYGPVRITLNYGYTF. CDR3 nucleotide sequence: TGTGCCAGTAGTATATACGGGCCGGTACGGATCACCCTCAACTATGGCTACACCTTC.

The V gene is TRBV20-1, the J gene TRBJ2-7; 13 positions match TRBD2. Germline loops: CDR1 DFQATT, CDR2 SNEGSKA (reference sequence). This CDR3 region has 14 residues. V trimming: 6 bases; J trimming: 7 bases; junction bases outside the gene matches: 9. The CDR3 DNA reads TGCAGTGCAGAAGGACTAGCGGGAGTGGGGGAGCAGTACTTC. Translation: CSAEGLAGVGEQYF.

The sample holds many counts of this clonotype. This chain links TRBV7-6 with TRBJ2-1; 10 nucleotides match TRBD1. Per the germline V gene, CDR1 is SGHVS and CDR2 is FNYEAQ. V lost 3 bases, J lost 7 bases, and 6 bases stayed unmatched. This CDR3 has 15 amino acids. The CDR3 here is CASSFGTGEGNEQFF. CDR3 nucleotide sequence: TGTGCCAGCAGCTTCGGGACAGGGGAAGGTAATGAGCAGTTCTTC.

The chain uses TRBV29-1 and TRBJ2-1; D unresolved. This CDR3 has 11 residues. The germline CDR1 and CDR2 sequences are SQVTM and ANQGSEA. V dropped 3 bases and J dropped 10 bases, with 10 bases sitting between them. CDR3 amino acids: CSVDLLREQFF. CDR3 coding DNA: TGCAGCGTTGACCTCCTAAGGGAGCAGTTCTTC.

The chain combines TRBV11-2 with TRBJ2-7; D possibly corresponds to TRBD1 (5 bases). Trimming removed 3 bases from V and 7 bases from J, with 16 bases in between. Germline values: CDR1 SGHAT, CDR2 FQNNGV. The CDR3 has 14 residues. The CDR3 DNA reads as TGTGCCAGCAGCTTTGGTGACAGAGTCAGGGAGCAGTACTTC. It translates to CASSFGDRVREQYF.

The CDR3 coding sequence is TGCAGCGTAACACAGGGCTCTGGGGCCAACGTCCTGACTTTC. Amino acids: CSVTQGSGANVLTF. The chain has TRBV29-1 and TRBJ2-6; tentative D call: TRBD1 (6 bases). V was clipped by 6 bases and J by 0 bases, with 9 bases between them. CDR1 and CDR2 from the germline V gene are SQVTM and ANQGSEA. This CDR3 has 14 amino acids.

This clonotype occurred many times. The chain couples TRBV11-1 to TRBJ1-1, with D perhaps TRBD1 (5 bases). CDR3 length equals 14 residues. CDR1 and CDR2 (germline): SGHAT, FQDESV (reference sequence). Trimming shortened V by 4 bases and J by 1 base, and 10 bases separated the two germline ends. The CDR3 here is CASSSGGGNTEAFF. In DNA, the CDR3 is TGTGCCAGCAGCTCGGGGGGGGGGAACACTGAAGCTTTCTTT.

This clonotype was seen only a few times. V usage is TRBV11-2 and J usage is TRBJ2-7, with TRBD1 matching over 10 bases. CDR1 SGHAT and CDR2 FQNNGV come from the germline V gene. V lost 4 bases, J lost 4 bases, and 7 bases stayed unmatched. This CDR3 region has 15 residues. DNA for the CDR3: TGTGCCAGCAGCTCCGGGACAGGGGAGTTTTACGAGCAGTACTTC. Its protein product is CASSSGTGEFYEQYF.

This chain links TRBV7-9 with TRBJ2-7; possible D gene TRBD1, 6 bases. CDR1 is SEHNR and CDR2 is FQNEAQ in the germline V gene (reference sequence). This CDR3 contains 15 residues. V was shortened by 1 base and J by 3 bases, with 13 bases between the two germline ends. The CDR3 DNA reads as TGTGCCAGCAGCTTAGGAGGGGGAAGTGTCTACGAGCAGTACTTC. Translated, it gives CASSLGGGSVYEQYF.